The 9 T cell receptor beta chains below all came from one sample that was sequenced in a study of shared clonotypes between healthy human individuals. TCRdb's table, derived via immunoSEQ multiplex PCR, lists solely in-frame clones and lacks some. The profile shows approximately 2.3 million clones, over 85% of them singletons. Source material: naive CD4+ T cells from PBMCs. Subset in this sample: CD45RA+ positively selected. These receptors were taken from a man aged 18 to 29 in good health. Some clones in this sample may be carry-over from other donors' samples.

The rearrangement joins TRBV7-2 to TRBJ2-2, with TRBD2 identical over 13 bases. This CDR3 has 15 residues. Germline assignment: CDR1 SGHTA and CDR2 FQGNSA. Trimming took 5 bases from V and 4 from J; bases not matched to a gene: 1. The CDR3 coding sequence is TGTGCCAGCAGCCGGACTAGCGGGAGCACCGGGGAGCTGTTTTTT. Amino acid sequence: CASSRTSGSTGELFF.

The V call is TRBV6-1, the J call TRBJ1-1, with D perhaps TRBD1 (5 bases). The CDR3 has 15 residues. CDR1 is MNHNS, CDR2 SASEGT, per germline. With 2 bases removed from V and 1 base from J, the gap between germline ends came to 11 bases. This CDR3 is CASSESGIPNTEAFF. Written as DNA, the CDR3 is TGTGCCAGCAGTGAATCAGGGATCCCGAACACTGAAGCTTTCTTT.

The chain carries TRBV25-1 and TRBJ1-2; D may be TRBD1 (6 bases). The CDR3 spans 13 residues. Trimming took 4 bases from V and 4 from J, leaving 10 bases between them. CDR1 is MGHDK and CDR2 is SYGVNS in the germline V gene. CDR3: CASSGGQTYGYTF. The CDR3 region has the DNA TGTGCCAGCAGTGGGGGGCAAACCTATGGCTACACCTTC.

This clone was seen more than once but under ten times. This chain uses TRBV2 with TRBJ1-5; D unresolved. Germline CDR1 SNHLY, CDR2 FYNNEI. Trimming pared 3 bases from V and 6 bases from J, leaving 12 bases between. CDR3 size: 14 residues. CDR3 in amino acids: CASSDWDLVQPQHF. The CDR3 nucleotides are TGTGCCAGCAGTGATTGGGATCTGGTTCAGCCCCAGCATTTT. Together with reference TRBV2 and TRBJ1-5, the CDR3 gives the full variable domain: EPEVTQTPSHQVTQMGQEVILRCVPISNHLYFYWYRQILGQKVEFLVSFYNNEISEKSEIFDDQFSVERPDGSNFTLKIRSTKLEDSAMYFCASSDWDLVQPQHFGDGTRLSIL.

The genes are TRBV5-5 and TRBJ2-5; TRBD1 matches at 7 bases. Per germline, CDR1 SGHKS and CDR2 YYEKEE (reference sequence). The CDR3 extends over 15 amino acids. With 5 bases clipped from V and 4 bases from J, the junction kept 11 bases outside the gene matches. CDR3 protein: CASRITGARGETQYF. The CDR3 nucleotides are TGTGCCAGCAGGATCACAGGGGCCCGAGGAGAGACCCAGTACTTC.

The chain is built from TRBV28 and TRBJ1-3; weak D call: TRBD1 (5 bases). The CDR3 contains 15 residues. V lost 6 bases and J lost 0, with 12 bases in between. Germline CDR1 reads MDHEN; CDR2 reads SYDVKM. CDR3 sequence: CASSRDSASGNTIYF. Here the CDR3 DNA reads TGTGCCAGCAGCCGGGACTCCGCCTCTGGAAACACCATATATTTT.

The rearrangement uses TRBV6-5 and TRBJ2-7; weak D call: TRBD1 (5 bases). CDR3 length: 15 residues. V was trimmed by 0 bases and J by 3 bases, leaving 12 bases between them. The germline CDR1 and CDR2 sequences are MNHEY and SVGAGI. The CDR3 here is CASSYSRAGNYEQYF. The CDR3, as DNA: TGTGCCAGCAGTTACTCAAGGGCAGGGAACTACGAGCAGTACTTC.

V is TRBV28 and J is TRBJ1-5; 7 bases fit TRBD1. The CDR3 is 16 amino acids. Germline trimming cut 7 bases from V and 1 base from J; bases unmatched to any gene: 10. Germline-derived CDR1 and CDR2 are MDHEN and SYDVKM. The CDR3 nucleotides are TGTGCCAGCACCCTTACAGGGGTGAGGAGCAATCAGCCCCAGCATTTT. Residues: CASTLTGVRSNQPQHF. The entire variable domain, with the rest obtained from reference TRBV28 and TRBJ1-5, is as follows: DVKVTQSSRYLVKRTGEKVFLECVQDMDHENMFWYRQDPGLGLRLIYFSYDVKMKEKGDIPEGYSVSREKKERFSLILESASTNQTSMYLCASTLTGVRSNQPQHFGDGTRLSIL.

The chain has TRBV18 and TRBJ2-2; D gene uncertain. The CDR3 has 16 residues. CDR1 and CDR2 (germline): KGHSH, LQKENI. Trimming shortened V by 4 bases and J by 0 bases, and 12 bases separated the two germline ends. CDR3 DNA sequence: TGTGCCAGCTCACAACTGCGTGCGGCGAACACCGGGGAGCTGTTTTTT. Its translation is CASSQLRAANTGELFF. Drawing the rest from reference TRBV18 and TRBJ2-2, the complete variable domain is NAGVMQNPRHLVRRRGQEARLRCSPMKGHSHVYWYRQLPEEGLKFMVYLQKENIIDESGMPKERFSAEFPKEGPSILRIQQVVRGDSAAYFCASSQLRAANTGELFFGEGSRLTVL.